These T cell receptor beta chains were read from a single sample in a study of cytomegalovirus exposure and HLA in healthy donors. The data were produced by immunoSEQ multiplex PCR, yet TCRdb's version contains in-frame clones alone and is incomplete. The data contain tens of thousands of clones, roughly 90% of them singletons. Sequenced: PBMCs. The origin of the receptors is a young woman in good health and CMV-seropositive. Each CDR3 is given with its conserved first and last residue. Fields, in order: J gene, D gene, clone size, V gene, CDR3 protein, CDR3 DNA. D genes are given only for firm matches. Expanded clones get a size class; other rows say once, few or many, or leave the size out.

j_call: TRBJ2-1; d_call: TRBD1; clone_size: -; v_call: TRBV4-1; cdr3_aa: CASSQARDRGFDEQFF; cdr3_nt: TGCGCCAGCAGCCAAGCTCGCGACAGGGGATTCGATGAGCAGTTCTTC
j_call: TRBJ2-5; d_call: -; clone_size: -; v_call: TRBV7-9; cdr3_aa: CASTLSLGVEETQYF; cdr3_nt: TGTGCCAGCACCCTTAGCCTAGGGGTTGAAGAGACCCAGTACTTC
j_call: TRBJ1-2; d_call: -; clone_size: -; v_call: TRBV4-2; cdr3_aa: CASSQGSNPNYGYTF; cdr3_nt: TGTGCCAGCAGCCAAGGTTCCAATCCTAACTATGGCTACACCTTC
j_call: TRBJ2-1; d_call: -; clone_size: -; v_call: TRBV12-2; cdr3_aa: CASRLRRSGRNNEQFF; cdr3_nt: TGTGCAAGTCGCTTACGCCGTAGCGGGAGGAACAATGAGCAGTTCTTC
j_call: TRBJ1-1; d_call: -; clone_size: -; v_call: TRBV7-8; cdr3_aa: CASSLQGGNTEAFF; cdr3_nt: TGTGCCAGCAGCCTACAGGGTGGGAACACTGAAGCTTTCTTT
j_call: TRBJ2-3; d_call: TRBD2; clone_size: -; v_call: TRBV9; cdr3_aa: CASSDGLAGGLGTDTQYF; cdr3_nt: TGTGCCAGCAGCGACGGACTAGCGGGGGGGCTGGGCACAGATACGCAGTATTTT
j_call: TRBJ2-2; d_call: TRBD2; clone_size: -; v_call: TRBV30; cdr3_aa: CAWSVGGSTGELFF; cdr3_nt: TGTGCCTGGAGTGTCGGCGGGAGCACCGGGGAGCTGTTTTTT
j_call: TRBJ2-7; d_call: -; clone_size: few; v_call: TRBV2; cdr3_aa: CASKRQDSYEQYF; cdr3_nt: TGTGCCAGCAAGAGACAGGACTCCTACGAGCAGTACTTC
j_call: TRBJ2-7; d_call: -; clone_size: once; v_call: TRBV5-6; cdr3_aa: CASSPLVSMEGEQYF; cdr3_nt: TGTGCCAGCAGCCCACTTGTTTCGATGGAGGGCGAGCAGTACTTC
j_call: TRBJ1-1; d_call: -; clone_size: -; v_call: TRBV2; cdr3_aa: CASSERRQLNTEAFF; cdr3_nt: TGTGCCAGCAGTGAACGTCGACAGCTGAACACTGAAGCTTTCTTT
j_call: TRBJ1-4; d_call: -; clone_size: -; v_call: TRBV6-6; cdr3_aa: CASSFRGSNEKLFF; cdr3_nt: TGTGCCAGCAGTTTCAGGGGAAGTAATGAAAAACTGTTTTTT
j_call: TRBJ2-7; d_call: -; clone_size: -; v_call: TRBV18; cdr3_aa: CASSRLGEEQYF; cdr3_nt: TGTGCCAGCTCACGTCTGGGCGAGGAGCAGTACTTC
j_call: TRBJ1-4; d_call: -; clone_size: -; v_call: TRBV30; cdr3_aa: CAWSPDTSATNEKLFF; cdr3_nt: TGTGCCTGGAGTCCGGACACAAGTGCAACTAATGAAAAACTGTTTTTT
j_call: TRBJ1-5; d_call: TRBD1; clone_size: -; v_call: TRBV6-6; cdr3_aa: CASSYSSTGRDQPQHF; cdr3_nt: TGTGCCAGCAGTTACTCGTCGACAGGGCGGGATCAGCCCCAGCATTTT
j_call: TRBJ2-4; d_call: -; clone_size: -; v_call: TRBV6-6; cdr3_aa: CASSYGQGKQNIQYF; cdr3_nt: TGTGCCAGCAGTTATGGGCAGGGGAAGCAAAACATTCAGTACTTC
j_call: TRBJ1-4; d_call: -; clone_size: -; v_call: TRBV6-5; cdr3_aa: CASGREGKLFF; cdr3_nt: TGTGCCAGCGGCAGGGAAGGAAAACTGTTTTTT
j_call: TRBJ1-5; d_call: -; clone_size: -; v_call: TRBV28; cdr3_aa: CASSSSAGGNSNQPQHF; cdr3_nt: -
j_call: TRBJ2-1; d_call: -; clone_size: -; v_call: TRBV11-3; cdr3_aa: CASSLATYNEQFF; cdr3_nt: TGTGCCAGCAGCTTAGCCACATACAATGAGCAGTTCTTC
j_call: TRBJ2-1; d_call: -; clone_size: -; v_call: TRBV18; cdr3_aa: CASSPLELARSLGNEQFF; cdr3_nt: TGTGCCAGCTCACCACTTGAGCTAGCACGATCGCTCGGCAATGAGCAGTTCTTC
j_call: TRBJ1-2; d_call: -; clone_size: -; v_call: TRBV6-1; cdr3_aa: CASTKQVQEGGYTF; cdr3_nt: TGTGCCAGCACAAAGCAAGTGCAGGAAGGTGGCTACACCTTC
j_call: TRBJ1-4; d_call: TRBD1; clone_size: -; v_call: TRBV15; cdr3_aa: CATSRDWTGRNSTNEKLFF; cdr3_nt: TGTGCCACCAGCAGAGATTGGACAGGGCGGAACTCAACTAATGAAAAACTGTTTTTT
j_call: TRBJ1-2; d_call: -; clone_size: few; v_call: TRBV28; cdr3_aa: CASSFRDYGYTF; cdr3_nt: TGTGCCAGCAGTTTCCGTGACTATGGCTACACCTTC
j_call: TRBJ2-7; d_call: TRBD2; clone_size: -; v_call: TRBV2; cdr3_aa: CASTGLAGGYEQYF; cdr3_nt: TGTGCCAGCACCGGACTAGCGGGAGGCTACGAGCAGTACTTC
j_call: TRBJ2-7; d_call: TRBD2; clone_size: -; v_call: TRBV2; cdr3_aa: CASRYGLAGGKEQYF; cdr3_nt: TGTGCCAGCAGGTACGGACTAGCGGGAGGCAAAGAGCAGTACTTC
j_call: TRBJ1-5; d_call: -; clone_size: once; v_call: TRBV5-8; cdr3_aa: CASSAVKNQPQHF; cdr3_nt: TGTGCCAGCAGCGCGGTGAAAAATCAGCCCCAGCATTTT
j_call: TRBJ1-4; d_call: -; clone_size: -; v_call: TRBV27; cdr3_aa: CASSSGATNEKLFF; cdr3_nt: TGTGCCAGCAGTTCGGGGGCAACTAATGAAAAACTGTTTTTT
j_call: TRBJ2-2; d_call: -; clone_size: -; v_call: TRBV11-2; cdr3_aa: CASSLERRAGELFF; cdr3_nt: TGTGCCAGCAGCTTAGAGAGACGGGCCGGGGAGCTGTTTTTT
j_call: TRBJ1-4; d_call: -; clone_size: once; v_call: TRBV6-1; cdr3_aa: CALTLRDSGEKLFF; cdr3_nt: TGTGCCTTAACCCTCCGAGACAGTGGCGAAAAACTGTTTTTT
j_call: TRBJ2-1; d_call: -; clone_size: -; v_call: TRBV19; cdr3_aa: CASSIQGGSYNEQFF; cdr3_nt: TGTGCCAGTAGTATCCAGGGGGGCTCCTACAATGAGCAGTTCTTC
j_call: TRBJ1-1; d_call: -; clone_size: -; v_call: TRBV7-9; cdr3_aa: CASSRAGVNTEAFF; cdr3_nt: TGTGCCAGCAGCCGCGCAGGGGTGAACACTGAAGCTTTCTTT
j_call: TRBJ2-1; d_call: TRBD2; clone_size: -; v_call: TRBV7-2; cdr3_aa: CASRPPGLEYNEQFF; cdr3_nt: TGTGCCAGCAGACCACCGGGACTAGAATACAATGAGCAGTTCTTC
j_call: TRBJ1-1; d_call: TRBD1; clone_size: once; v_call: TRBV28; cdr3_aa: CASSVDRGQGSTEAFF; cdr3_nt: TGTGCCAGCAGTGTAGACAGGGGGCAGGGAAGCACTGAAGCTTTCTTT
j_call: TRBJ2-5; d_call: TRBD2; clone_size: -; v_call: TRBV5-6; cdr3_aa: CASSFRAGGGMVKETQYF; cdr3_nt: TGTGCCAGCAGCTTTCGTGCGGGGGGAGGGATGGTGAAAGAGACCCAGTACTTC
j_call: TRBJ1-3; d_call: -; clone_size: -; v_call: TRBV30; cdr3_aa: CAWSRTGSGNTIYF; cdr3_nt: TGTGCCTGGAGTCGGACGGGATCTGGAAACACCATATATTTT
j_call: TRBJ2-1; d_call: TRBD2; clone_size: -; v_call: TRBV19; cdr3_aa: CASSIEAKTSFFDEQFF; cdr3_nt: TGTGCCAGTAGTATAGAGGCAAAGACTAGCTTTTTTGATGAGCAGTTCTTC
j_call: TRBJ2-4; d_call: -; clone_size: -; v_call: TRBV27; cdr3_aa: CASSFKGELAKNIQYF; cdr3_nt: TGTGCCAGCAGTTTCAAGGGGGAACTGGCCAAAAACATTCAGTACTTC
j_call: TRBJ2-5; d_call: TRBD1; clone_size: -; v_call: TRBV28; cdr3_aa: CASRAGTGTQETQYF; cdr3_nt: TGTGCCAGCAGAGCCGGGACAGGGACCCAAGAGACCCAGTACTTC
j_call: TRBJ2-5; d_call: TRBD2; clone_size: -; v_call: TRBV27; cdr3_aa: CASRTRTSSRETQYF; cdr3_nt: TGTGCCAGCCGGACTAGGACTAGTTCGCGAGAGACCCAGTACTTC
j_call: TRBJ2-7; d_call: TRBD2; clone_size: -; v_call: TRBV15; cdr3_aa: CATSRSGGPSYEQYF; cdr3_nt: TGTGCCACCAGCAGAAGCGGGGGGCCGTCCTACGAGCAGTACTTC
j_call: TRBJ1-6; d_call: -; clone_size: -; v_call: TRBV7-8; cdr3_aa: CASSLWRIDRNNSPLHF; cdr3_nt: TGTGCCAGCAGCTTATGGCGTATCGACAGAAATAATTCACCCCTCCACTTT
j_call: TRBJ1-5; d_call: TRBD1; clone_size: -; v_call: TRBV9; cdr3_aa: CASSRTGVQPQHF; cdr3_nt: TGTGCCAGCAGCCGGACAGGAGTTCAGCCCCAGCATTTT
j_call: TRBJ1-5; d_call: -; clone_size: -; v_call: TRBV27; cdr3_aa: CASSLRGADQPQHF; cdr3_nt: TGTGCCAGCAGTTTACGGGGGGCGGATCAGCCCCAGCATTTT
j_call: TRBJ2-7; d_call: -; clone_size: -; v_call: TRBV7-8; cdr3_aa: CASSGVPYEQYF; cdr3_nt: TGTGCCAGTTCGGGAGTTCCCTACGAGCAGTACTTC
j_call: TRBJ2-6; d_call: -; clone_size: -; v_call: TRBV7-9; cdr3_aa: CASSLRGKSGANVLTF; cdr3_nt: TGTGCCAGCAGCTTAAGGGGGAAATCTGGGGCCAACGTCCTGACTTTC
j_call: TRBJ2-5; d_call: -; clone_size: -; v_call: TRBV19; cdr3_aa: CASSRAYQETQYF; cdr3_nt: TGTGCCAGTAGCAGGGCCTACCAAGAGACCCAGTACTTC
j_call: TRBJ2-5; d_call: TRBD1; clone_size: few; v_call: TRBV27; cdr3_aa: CASSYRGVTGQETQYF; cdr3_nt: TGTGCCAGCAGTTACAGAGGAGTGACAGGGCAAGAGACCCAGTACTTC
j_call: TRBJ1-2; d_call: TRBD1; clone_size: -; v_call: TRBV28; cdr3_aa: CASSLRGDRVEHGYTF; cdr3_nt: TGTGCCAGCAGTTTACGGGGGGACAGGGTGGAACACGGCTACACCTTC
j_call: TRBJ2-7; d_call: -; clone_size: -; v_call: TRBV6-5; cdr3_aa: CASSYSSRRSGYEQYF; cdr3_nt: TGTGCCAGCAGTTACTCGAGCAGAAGGAGTGGCTACGAGCAGTACTTC
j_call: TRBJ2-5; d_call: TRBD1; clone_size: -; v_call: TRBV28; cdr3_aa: CASSLSSGTVQETQYF; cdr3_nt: TGTGCCAGCAGTTTATCGTCCGGGACAGTACAAGAGACCCAGTACTTC
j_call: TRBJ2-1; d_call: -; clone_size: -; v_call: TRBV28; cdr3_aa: CASKSGLASKEQFF; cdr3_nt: TGTGCCAGCAAGTCAGGGCTTGCGAGTAAAGAGCAGTTCTTC
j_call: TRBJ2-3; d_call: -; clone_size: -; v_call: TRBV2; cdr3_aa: CASSEARRGDTQYF; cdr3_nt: TGTGCCAGCAGTGAAGCTCGCAGGGGAGATACGCAGTATTTT
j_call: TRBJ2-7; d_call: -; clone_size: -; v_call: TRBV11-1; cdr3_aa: CASSGSGGEQYF; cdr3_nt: TGTGCCAGCAGCGGGTCCGGGGGCGAGCAGTACTTC
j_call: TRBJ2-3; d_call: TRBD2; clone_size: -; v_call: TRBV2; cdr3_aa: CASSPGLAGTDTQYF; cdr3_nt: TGTGCCAGCAGCCCGGGACTAGCGGGCACAGATACGCAGTATTTT
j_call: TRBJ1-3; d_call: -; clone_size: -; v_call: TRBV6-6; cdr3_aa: CASTTQVGGPGNTIYF; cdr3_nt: TGTGCCAGCACCACCCAGGTGGGAGGGCCTGGAAACACCATATATTTT